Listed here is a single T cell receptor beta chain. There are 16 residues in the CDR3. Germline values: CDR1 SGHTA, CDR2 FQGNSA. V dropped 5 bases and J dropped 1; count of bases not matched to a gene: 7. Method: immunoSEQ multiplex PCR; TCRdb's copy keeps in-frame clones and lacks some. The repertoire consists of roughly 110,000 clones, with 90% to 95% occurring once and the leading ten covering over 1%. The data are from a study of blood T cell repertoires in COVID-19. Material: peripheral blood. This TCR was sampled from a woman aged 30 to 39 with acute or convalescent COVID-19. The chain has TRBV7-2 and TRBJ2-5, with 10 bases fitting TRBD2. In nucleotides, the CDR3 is TGTGCCAGCAGCCAATTTACTAGCGGGGCCCAAGAGACCCAGTACTTC. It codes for CASSQFTSGAQETQYF.